One sample yielded the 13 T cell receptor beta chains listed below, sequenced in a study of control samples from healthy donors and cancer patients. Sequencing used immunoSEQ multiplex PCR; TCRdb keeps in-frame clones, though not all of them. The data show about 120,000 clones, with around 93% seen just once and 1.7% held by the top ten. The sample comprised PBMCs. Source of these receptors: a man in his fifties or sixties with head and neck cancer.

This chain uses TRBV2 with TRBJ1-2; tentatively, D is TRBD1 (6 bases). The CDR3 contains 14 residues. V was clipped by 5 bases and J by 8 bases, with 18 bases between them. Germline CDR1 is SNHLY and CDR2 is FYNNEI. The CDR3 here is CASSSYREGEGYTF. The CDR3, as DNA: TGTGCCAGCAGTTCTTACAGGGAGGGGGAAGGCTACACCTTC.

This chain uses TRBV6-5 with TRBJ1-6, with D tentatively TRBD1 (6 bases). V lost 7 bases and J 8 bases, leaving 18 bases between the germline ends. The CDR3 sequence is 15 residues long. Germline CDR1 reads MNHEY; CDR2 reads SVGAGI. CDR3 amino acids: CASTQGGAAYSPLHF. For the CDR3, the DNA is TGTGCCAGCACCCAAGGGGGTGCAGCTTATTCACCCCTCCACTTT.

CDR3 region: CASSSTGGLHEQYF. The DNA of the CDR3 is TGCGCCAGCAGCTCCACTGGGGGTCTCCACGAGCAGTACTTC. This sequence joins TRBV5-1 and TRBJ2-7; D is tentatively TRBD1 or TRBD2 (5 bases each). Trimming took off 3 bases at V and 5 bases at J, with 15 bases between the two ends. The CDR3 consists of 14 residues. Germline CDR1 is SGHRS and CDR2 is YFSETQ. The full variable domain, its missing parts supplied by reference TRBV5-1 and TRBJ2-7, is KAGVTQTPRYLIKTRGQQVTLSCSPISGHRSVSWYQQTPGQGLQFLFEYFSETQRNKGNFPGRFSGRQFSNSRSEMNVSTLELGDSALYLCASSSTGGLHEQYFGPGTRLTVT.

Only one count was recorded for this clone. The chain recombines TRBV2 with TRBJ1-4, with D possibly TRBD1 on 6 matching bases. The CDR3 is 13 amino acids. CDR1 SNHLY and CDR2 FYNNEI come from the germline V gene. V lost 8 bases, J lost 7 bases, and 14 bases lay in between. CDR3: CASGPLGAEKLFF. The CDR3 nucleotides are TGTGCCAGCGGGCCCCTGGGGGCTGAAAAACTGTTTTTT.

The V gene is TRBV2, the J gene TRBJ1-1; D not resolved. Germline V gives CDR1 SNHLY, CDR2 FYNNEI. Trimming took off 3 bases at V and 1 base at J, with 6 bases between the two ends. This CDR3 region has 13 residues. The CDR3: CASSDKGNTEAFF. The CDR3, as DNA: TGTGCCAGCAGTGATAAGGGGAACACTGAAGCTTTCTTT.

This clone was observed a few times. V usage is TRBV5-1 and J usage is TRBJ2-7; no definite D call. This CDR3 is 14 amino acids long. Germline V gene sequence: CDR1 SGHRS, CDR2 YFSETQ. The V end was cut by 4 bases, the J end by 5 bases, with 16 bases between. The CDR3 DNA reads TGCGCCAGCAGCGATCCGAGCGTTGTCGACGAGCAGTACTTC. Translation: CASSDPSVVDEQYF. The variable domain in full, completed from reference TRBV5-1 and TRBJ2-7, reads KAGVTQTPRYLIKTRGQQVTLSCSPISGHRSVSWYQQTPGQGLQFLFEYFSETQRNKGNFPGRFSGRQFSNSRSEMNVSTLELGDSALYLCASSDPSVVDEQYFGPGTRLTVT.

CDR3 sequence: CASSLRAGPQFSNTGELFF. The CDR3 nucleotides are TGTGCCAGCAGCTTACGGGCGGGACCCCAATTTTCGAACACCGGGGAGCTGTTTTTT. The rearrangement joins TRBV7-3 to TRBJ2-2; D is possibly TRBD2 (6 bases). The CDR3 runs to 19 residues. The germline CDR1 and CDR2 sequences are SGHTA and FQGTGA. V lost 2 bases, J lost 0 bases, and 19 bases lay in between.

The chain combines TRBV7-9 with TRBJ2-2; 11 bases are a match to TRBD1. The CDR3 is 15 residues long. From germline, CDR1 is SEHNR and CDR2 FQNEAQ (reference sequence). The V segment lost 4 bases and the J segment 5 bases; nucleotides outside the gene matches: 3. Here the CDR3 DNA reads TGTGCCAGCAGCTCGCGGGACAGGGGGACCGGGGAGCTGTTTTTT. It codes for CASSSRDRGTGELFF.

The rearrangement links TRBV10-3 to TRBJ2-7, with D possibly TRBD1 on 5 matching bases. CDR3 length: 12 residues. Trimming pared 2 bases from V and 5 bases from J, leaving 7 bases between. Germline CDR1 ENHRY, CDR2 SYGVKD. The CDR3 coding sequence is TGTGCCATCAGTGAGCTAGGGGACGAGCAGTACTTC. Its translation is CAISELGDEQYF.

The V gene is TRBV23-1, the J gene TRBJ1-1; D is ambiguous. TRBV23-1 has ORF status, its function being uncertain. This CDR3 has 15 residues. The germline V and J ends were trimmed by 2 bases and 4 bases, with 14 bases remaining between them. The CDR3 DNA sequence: TGCGCCAGCAGTCAAGTTGTGACCCCGGGCACTGAAGCTTTCTTT. Protein product: CASSQVVTPGTEAFF.

This clone was found a few times. The CDR3 bases are TGTGCCAGCAGCTTAATCCTGAACTCTGGGGCCAACGTCCTGACTTTC. Amino acids: CASSLILNSGANVLTF. This chain uses TRBV11-2 with TRBJ2-6; D unclear. The CDR3 covers 16 residues. Germline V CDR1 and CDR2: SGHAT, FQNNGV. The V end lost 2 bases, the J end lost 0 bases, and 8 bases lay between the germline ends.

V gene TRBV12-3 or TRBV12-4 combines with J gene TRBJ1-1; no definite D call. V was pared by 5 bases and J by 11 bases, with 15 bases between. The CDR3 runs 12 residues. CDR3 residues: CASSPSKGRAFF. Written as DNA, the CDR3 is TGTGCCAGCAGTCCCTCCAAGGGTCGGGCTTTCTTT.

This clone has only a few counts. The J gene is TRBJ1-2, the V gene TRBV4-3; TRBD1 is a possible D gene (5 bases). CDR3 length: 15 residues. V was clipped by 0 bases and J by 7 bases, with 15 bases between them. Per germline, CDR1 LGHNA and CDR2 YSLEER. CDR3 sequence: CASSQDPQGGSGYTF. The CDR3 region has the DNA TGCGCCAGCAGCCAAGACCCTCAGGGAGGGTCTGGCTACACCTTC.